This is a list of T cell receptor beta chains from one sample in a study of OX40 agonist ivuxolimab in advanced cancers. Profiling relied on immunoSEQ multiplex PCR, and the TCRdb table lists in-frame clones only, not all of them. The repertoire includes roughly 38,000 clones, 92% of them detected once, and about 20% sits in the top ten. Material: CD4+ or CD8+ T cells sorted from blood, obtained in a trial of the OX40 agonist ivuxolimab. These TCRs come from an adult with an advanced solid tumor such as melanoma, head and neck, liver or kidney cancer. Both conserved end residues are part of each CDR3. The order of the fields is J gene, V gene, D gene, clone size, CDR3 protein, CDR3 DNA. A D gene is named only where the DNA matches it firmly. Size values are once, few and many counts, or a class for expanded clones, and some rows have none.

>TRBJ2-1|TRBV19|.|.
CASSTYSTVEQFF
TGTGCCAGTAGTACCTACAGTACTGTTGAGCAGTTCTTC
>TRBJ2-3|TRBV11-2|.|.
CASSLVGGQADTQYF
TGTGCCAGCAGCTTAGTAGGGGGGCAAGCAGATACGCAGTATTTT
>TRBJ2-3|TRBV4-1|.|.
CASSPRSGEDTDTQYF
TGCGCCAGCAGCCCCCGGTCAGGCGAAGATACAGATACGCAGTATTTT
>TRBJ2-2|TRBV6-6|.|.
CASSATPGGALGELFF
TGTGCCAGCAGTGCCACCCCAGGGGGGGCTCTCGGGGAGCTGTTTTTT
>TRBJ2-1|TRBV7-9|.|.
CASSAISNEQFF
TGTGCCAGCAGCGCCATAAGCAATGAGCAGTTCTTC
>TRBJ2-1|TRBV27|TRBD1|.
CASRINTGDPSDEQFF
TGTGCCAGCAGAATTAACACAGGGGACCCATCGGATGAGCAGTTCTTC
>TRBJ2-7|TRBV10-2|TRBD2|.
CAAGTSGTSYEQYF
TGCGCCGCAGGGACTAGCGGAACCTCCTACGAGCAGTACTTC
>TRBJ2-7|TRBV27|TRBD1|.
CASSEDRGLSYEQYF
TGTGCCAGCAGCGAGGACAGGGGGCTCTCCTACGAGCAGTACTTC
>TRBJ2-3|TRBV28|TRBD1|.
CASSSAGGVTDTQYF
TGTGCCAGCAGTTCGGCAGGGGGCGTAACAGATACGCAGTATTTT
>TRBJ2-7|TRBV29-1|.|medium-sized
CSPTLTCLGEQYF
TGCAGCCCTACTTTGACCTGTCTTGGGGAGCAGTACTTC
>TRBJ1-2|TRBV14|TRBD1|.
CASSQEWDSDSNYGYTF
TGTGCCAGCAGCCAAGAATGGGACAGCGATTCTAACTATGGCTACACCTTC
>TRBJ2-3|TRBV7-3|.|.
CASSFSGSSTDTQYF
TGTGCCAGCAGCTTCAGCGGTTCTAGCACAGATACGCAGTATTTT
>TRBJ2-3|TRBV4-1|.|once
CASSQASRDRTFTDTQYF
TGCGCCAGCAGCCAAGCTTCGAGAGACAGGACCTTCACAGATACGCAGTATTTT
>TRBJ2-7|TRBV5-5|TRBD1|.
CASAPGTGVYEQYF
TGTGCCAGCGCTCCCGGGACAGGGGTCTACGAGCAGTACTTC
>TRBJ2-7|TRBV5-5|TRBD2|.
CASSLAGGVYEQYF
TGTGCCAGCAGCTTGGCCGGGGGGGTCTACGAGCAGTACTTC
>TRBJ1-2|TRBV30|.|.
CAWSVGRGDGYTF
TGTGCCTGGAGTGTAGGCAGGGGCGATGGCTACACCTTC
>TRBJ2-7|TRBV5-4|.|.
CASSPGTFYEQYF
TGTGCCAGCAGCCCCGGGACCTTCTACGAGCAGTACTTC
>TRBJ2-5|TRBV6-5|.|.
CASSSGETQYF
TGTGCCAGCAGTTCAGGGGAGACCCAGTACTTC
>TRBJ2-7|TRBV10-3|TRBD2|.
CAISEQASGRTASEYF
TGTGCCATCAGTGAGCAGGCTAGCGGGAGAACCGCCTCCGAGTACTTC
>TRBJ2-7|TRBV6-1|.|few
CASSEMAGVEQYF
TGTGCCAGCAGTGAAATGGCAGGAGTCGAGCAGTACTTC
>TRBJ2-7|TRBV5-6|.|.
CASSVGQYEQYF
TGTGCCAGCAGCGTAGGACAGTACGAGCAGTACTTC
>TRBJ2-1|TRBV6-5|TRBD2|.
CASSLTSGSNGEQFF
TGTGCCAGCAGCCTAACTAGCGGGAGTAACGGTGAGCAGTTCTTC
>TRBJ2-7|TRBV5-4|TRBD2|.
CASSLPASGSYEQYF
TGTGCCAGCAGCTTGCCGGCTAGCGGGAGCTACGAGCAGTACTTC
>TRBJ1-1|TRBV15|.|.
CATSSQRNTEAFF
TGTGCCACCAGCAGTCAGAGGAACACTGAAGCTTTCTTT
>TRBJ2-1|TRBV4-3|.|.
CASSQVGGTNEQFF
TGCGCCAGCAGCCAAGTGGGGGGAACGAATGAGCAGTTCTTC
>TRBJ2-7|TRBV7-2|.|.
CASSTYSGGYEQYF
TGTGCCAGCAGCACCTATAGTGGCGGCTACGAGCAGTACTTC
>TRBJ2-7|TRBV28|TRBD1|.
CASIVGRSRDRGYEQYF
TGTGCCAGCATCGTAGGACGATCCCGGGACAGGGGATACGAGCAGTACTTC
>TRBJ1-5|TRBV23-1|.|.
CASSQSERERQPQHF
TGCGCCAGCAGTCAATCAGAAAGGGAGAGGCAGCCCCAGCATTTT
>TRBJ1-1|TRBV16|TRBD1|.
CASSHHTGGAYTEAFF
TGTGCCAGCAGCCACCACACAGGGGGCGCTTACACTGAAGCTTTCTTT
>TRBJ2-2|TRBV5-1|.|.
CASRLERTRNTGELFF
TGCGCCAGCAGGCTCGAAAGGACAAGGAACACCGGGGAGCTGTTTTTT
>TRBJ1-3|TRBV5-1|.|.
CASSPENLSGNTIYF
TGCGCCAGCAGTCCTGAAAACCTCTCTGGAAACACCATATATTTT
>TRBJ1-1|TRBV5-1|.|.
CASRFPENTEAFF
TGCGCCAGCAGATTTCCGGAGAACACTGAAGCTTTCTTT
>TRBJ1-2|TRBV6-6|.|.
CASELQGANTF
TGTGCCAGCGAACTACAGGGTGCTAACACCTTC
>TRBJ2-3|TRBV11-3|.|once
CASSGLPGHYTDTQYF
TGTGCCAGCAGCGGCTTACCGGGACACTACACAGATACGCAGTATTTT
>TRBJ1-1|TRBV6-1|.|few
CASSLLPDTEAFF
TGTGCCAGCAGTCTGCTCCCAGACACTGAAGCTTTCTTT
>TRBJ2-1|TRBV11-3|.|.
CASSLGVGQTANEQFF
TGTGCCAGCAGCTTAGGGGTGGGACAAACAGCGAATGAGCAGTTCTTC
>TRBJ2-7|TRBV2|.|once
CASSSTGYEQYF
TGTGCCAGCAGTAGTACAGGGTACGAGCAGTACTTC